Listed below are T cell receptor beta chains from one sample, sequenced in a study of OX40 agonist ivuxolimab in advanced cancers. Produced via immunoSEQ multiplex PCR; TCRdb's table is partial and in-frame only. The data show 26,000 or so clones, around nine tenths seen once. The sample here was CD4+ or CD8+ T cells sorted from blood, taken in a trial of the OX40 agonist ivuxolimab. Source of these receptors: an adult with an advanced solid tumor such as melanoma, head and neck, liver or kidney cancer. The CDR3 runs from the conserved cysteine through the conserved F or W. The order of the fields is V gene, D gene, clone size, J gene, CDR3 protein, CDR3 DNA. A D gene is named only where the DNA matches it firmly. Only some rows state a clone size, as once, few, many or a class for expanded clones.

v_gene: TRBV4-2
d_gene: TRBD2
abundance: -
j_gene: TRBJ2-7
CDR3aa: CASSQDRRTLAGVSSEQYF
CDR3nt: TGTGCCAGCAGCCAAGATCGTAGAACCCTAGCGGGAGTCTCTAGCGAGCAGTACTTC

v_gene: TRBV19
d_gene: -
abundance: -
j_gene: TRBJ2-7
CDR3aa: CASSIGYPSYEQYF
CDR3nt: TGTGCCAGTAGTATAGGGTACCCCTCCTACGAGCAGTACTTC

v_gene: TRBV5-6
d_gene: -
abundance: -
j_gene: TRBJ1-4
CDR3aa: CASSLAAREKLFF
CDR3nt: TGTGCCAGCAGCTTGGCTGCGCGTGAAAAACTGTTTTTT

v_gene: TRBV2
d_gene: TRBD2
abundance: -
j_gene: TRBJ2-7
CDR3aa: CASRGTSGSSYEQYF
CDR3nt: TGTGCCAGCAGGGGGACTAGCGGGAGCTCCTACGAGCAGTACTTC

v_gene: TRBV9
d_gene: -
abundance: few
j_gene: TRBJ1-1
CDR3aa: CASSPPLGRGAFF
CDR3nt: TGTGCCAGCAGCCCCCCCTTGGGAAGGGGAGCTTTCTTT

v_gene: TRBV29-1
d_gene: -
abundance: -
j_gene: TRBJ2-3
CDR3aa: CSVEGTGPSTDTQYF
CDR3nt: TGCAGCGTTGAAGGTACAGGACCTAGCACAGATACGCAGTATTTT

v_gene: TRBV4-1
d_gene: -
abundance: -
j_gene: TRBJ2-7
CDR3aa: CASSQTVDYEQYF
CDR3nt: TGCGCCAGCAGCCAAACGGTCGACTACGAGCAGTACTTC

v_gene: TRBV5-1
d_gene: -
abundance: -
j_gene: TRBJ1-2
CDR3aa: CASTPEGGARGGYTF
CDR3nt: TGCGCCAGCACCCCAGAAGGGGGGGCGCGGGGTGGCTACACCTTC

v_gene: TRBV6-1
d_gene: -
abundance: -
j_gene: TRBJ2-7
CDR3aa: CASTLELDYEQYF
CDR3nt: TGTGCCAGCACCCTGGAACTGGACTACGAGCAGTACTTC

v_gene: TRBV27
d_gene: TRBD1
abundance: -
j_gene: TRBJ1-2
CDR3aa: CASSHGTGINYGYTF
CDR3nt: TGTGCCAGCAGCCACGGGACAGGAATAAACTATGGCTACACCTTC

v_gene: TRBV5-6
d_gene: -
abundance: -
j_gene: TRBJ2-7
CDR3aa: CASSFLDTTPYWQYF
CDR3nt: TGTGCCAGCAGCTTTCTCGACACTACCCCTTACTGGCAGTACTTC

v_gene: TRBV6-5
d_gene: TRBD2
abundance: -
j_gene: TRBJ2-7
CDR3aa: CASSPFSGGEQYF
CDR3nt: TGTGCCAGCAGCCCCTTTTCGGGGGGCGAGCAGTACTTC

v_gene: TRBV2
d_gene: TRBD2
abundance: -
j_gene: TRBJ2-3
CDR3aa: CASRAGTSNTDTQYF
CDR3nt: TGTGCCAGCCGAGCCGGGACTAGCAACACAGATACGCAGTATTTT

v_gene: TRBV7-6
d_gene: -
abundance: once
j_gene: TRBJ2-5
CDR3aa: CASSSRTGKKETQYF
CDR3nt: TGTGCCAGCAGTTCAAGGACTGGAAAAAAAGAGACCCAGTACTTC

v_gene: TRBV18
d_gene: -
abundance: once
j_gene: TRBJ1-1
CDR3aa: CASSRDGRIMNTEAFF
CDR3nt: TGTGCCAGCTCACGGGACGGAAGGATCATGAACACTGAAGCTTTCTTT

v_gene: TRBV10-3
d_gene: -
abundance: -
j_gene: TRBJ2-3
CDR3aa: CAISTNFRDALRADTQYF
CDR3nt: TGTGCCATCAGTACCAATTTCCGGGACGCTCTCCGGGCAGATACGCAGTATTTT

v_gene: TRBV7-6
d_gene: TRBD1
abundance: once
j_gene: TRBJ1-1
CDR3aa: CASSSTGLMNTEAFF
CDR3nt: TGTGCCAGCAGCTCGACAGGGTTAATGAACACTGAAGCTTTCTTT

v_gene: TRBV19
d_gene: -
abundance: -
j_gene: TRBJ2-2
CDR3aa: CASSWGTGELFF
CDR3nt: TGTGCCAGTAGTTGGGGCACCGGGGAGCTGTTTTTT

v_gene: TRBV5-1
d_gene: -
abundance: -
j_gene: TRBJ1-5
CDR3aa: CASSLDGFSNQPQHF
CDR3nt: TGCGCCAGCAGCTTGGACGGTTTTAGCAATCAGCCCCAGCATTTT

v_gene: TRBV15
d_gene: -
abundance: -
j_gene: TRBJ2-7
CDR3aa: CATSRDRGTAFYEQYF
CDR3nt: TGTGCCACCAGCAGAGATCGGGGGACAGCTTTCTACGAGCAGTACTTC

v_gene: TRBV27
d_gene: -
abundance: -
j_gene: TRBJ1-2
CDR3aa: CASSTWGLGGYTF
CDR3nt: TGTGCCAGCAGTACTTGGGGGCTTGGTGGCTACACCTTC

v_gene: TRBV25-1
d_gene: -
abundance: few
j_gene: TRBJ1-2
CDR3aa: CASRSLNYGYTF
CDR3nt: TGTGCCAGCAGGTCTCTTAACTATGGCTACACCTTC

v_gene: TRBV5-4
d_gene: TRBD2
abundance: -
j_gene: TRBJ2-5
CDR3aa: CASSFGGSPLETQYF
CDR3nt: TGTGCCAGCAGCTTCGGCGGGAGCCCCCTGGAGACCCAGTACTTC

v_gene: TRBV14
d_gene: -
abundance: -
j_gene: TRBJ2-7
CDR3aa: CASSLGGYEQYF
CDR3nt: TGTGCCAGCAGCCTCGGAGGGTACGAGCAGTACTTC

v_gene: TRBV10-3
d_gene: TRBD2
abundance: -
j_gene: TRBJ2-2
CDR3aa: CAISGRSGNDVGELFF
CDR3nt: TGTGCCATCAGTGGGCGAAGCGGGAACGACGTCGGGGAGCTGTTTTTT

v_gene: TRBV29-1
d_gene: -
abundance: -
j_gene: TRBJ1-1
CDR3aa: CSVGDGGDTEAFF
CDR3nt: TGCAGCGTAGGGGACGGAGGGGACACTGAAGCTTTCTTT

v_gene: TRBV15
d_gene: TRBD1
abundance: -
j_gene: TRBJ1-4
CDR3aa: CATSSTLTGTGGLFF
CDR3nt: TGTGCCACCAGCAGTACATTAACCGGGACAGGGGGACTGTTTTTT

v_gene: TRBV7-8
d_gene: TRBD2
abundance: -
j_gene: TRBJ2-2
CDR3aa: CASSPWTSVTGELFF
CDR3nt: TGTGCCAGCAGCCCGTGGACTAGCGTCACCGGGGAGCTGTTTTTT

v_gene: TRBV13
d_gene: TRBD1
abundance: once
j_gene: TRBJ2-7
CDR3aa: CASSPGTGFEQYF
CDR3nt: TGTGCCAGCAGCCCCGGGACAGGGTTCGAGCAGTACTTC